This record looks at one T cell receptor (beta chain) sequence and its context. Its antigen remains unidentified. In the PCR, 60 Vbeta and 13 Jbeta primers were used. Profiled with immunoSEQ multiplex PCR; TCRdb holds only in-frame clones, not every one. The profile covers around 130,000 clones, with about 8.5% appearing a single time and 5% to 6% taken by the ten largest. The sample belongs to a study of cytomegalovirus exposure and HLA in healthy donors. Study conclusions and caveats: With later analysis, a missense DCLRE1C variant became linked to TCR beta V- and J-gene trimming.

The CDR3 has 14 residues. Trimming removed 5 bases from V and 3 bases from J; junction bases left unmatched: 4. CDR1 MDHEN and CDR2 SYDVKM come from the germline V gene. This TCR came from a man aged 35 to 55 in good health and CMV-seronegative. Sequenced sample: PBMCs. The rearrangement joins TRBV28 to TRBJ2-5; 9 positions match TRBD1. CDR3 region: CASSLWDREETQYF. Here the CDR3 DNA reads TGTGCCAGCAGTCTCTGGGACAGGGAAGAGACCCAGTACTTC.